What follows is one T cell receptor (beta chain) and its context. As yet, its antigen is unknown. This sample is part of a study of T cells after yellow fever vaccination. Study-wide background: Some fractions had low cell numbers, and these were prepared with SMART-Seq v4 Ultra Low Input.

General study results and limits: In FACS-sorted repertoires, abundant clonotypes from the bulk population could appear as contaminants.

This CDR3 spans 16 amino acids. Germline-derived CDR1 and CDR2 are SGHVS and FNYEAQ. V was clipped by 0 bases and J by 0 bases, with 6 bases between them. Each CDR3 protein is one row after TCRdb ran MiXCR on the 5' RACE reads. The sample consists of some 560,000 distinct CDR3 sequences, roughly a fifth of them appearing once. The sequence was obtained from a man aged 30 to 45 who received the YFV17D yellow fever vaccine. The starting material was PBMCs, obtained 15 days after the yellow fever booster vaccination. The chain uses TRBV7-6 and TRBJ2-6, with D unclear. The chain's CDR3 is CASSLATNSGANVLTF. CDR3 sequence (DNA): TGTGCCAGCAGCTTAGCAACGAACTCTGGGGCCAACGTCCTGACTTTC. Full variable domain (outside the CDR3, taken from reference TRBV7-6 and TRBJ2-6): GAGVSQSPRYKVTKRGQDVALRCDPISGHVSLYWYRQALGQGPEFLTYFNYEAQQDKSGLPNDRFSAERPEGSISTLTIQRTEQRDSAMYRCASSLATNSGANVLTFGAGSRLTVL.